Following are 13 T cell receptor beta chains from one sample sequenced in a study of T cell responses to AZD1222 COVID-19 vaccine (dated by TCRdb to about 2021). To prepare the library, the immunoSEQ multiplex PCR assay was applied. This is the immuneACCESS table as TCRdb keeps it, with only in-frame sequences that have V and J called. A part of the clones is gone; compared with another copy, unresolved V genes explain less than half, and the rest is unexplained. This sample gives under 130,000 clones in total; over 75% of them show up just once. The ten biggest clones cover about 2.7% of the sample. The time point label here, explained by the study, means: baseline before first vaccination. This specimen was peripheral blood, taken on day 0 of AZD1222 vaccination. The origin of the receptors is an adult in good health.

The rearrangement links TRBV6-5 to TRBJ2-4; D remains ambiguous. The germline V gene has CDR1 MNHEY and CDR2 SVGAGI. With 0 bases removed from V and 0 bases from J, the gap between germline ends came to 3 bases. The CDR3 spans 14 residues. The DNA for the CDR3 is TGTGCCAGCAGTTACTCGGTAGCCAAAAACATTCAGTACTTC. Its translation is CASSYSVAKNIQYF.

The chain combines TRBV6-4 with TRBJ2-3, with D perhaps given as TRBD1 or TRBD2 (5 bases each). The germline gives CDR1 MRHNA, CDR2 SNTAGT. V lost 3 bases and J lost 5, with 18 bases in between. This CDR3 is 16 amino acids long. DNA of the CDR3: TGTGCCAGCAGTGAGTTACCGGGACGGGGTGAAGATACGCAGTATTTT. Its translation is CASSELPGRGEDTQYF.

Regarding this clone: Germline is not matched at one junction end, which may reflect a read error. The V call is TRBV4-3, the J call TRBJ2-7, with TRBD2 matching 8 bases. The CDR3 runs to 15 residues. CDR1 is LGHNA, CDR2 YSLEER, per germline. In nucleotides, the CDR3 is TGCGCCAGCAGTCAAGGGACTAGTCAAAACTACGAGCAGTACTTC. It specifies CASSQGTSQNYEQYF.

The genes are TRBV5-8 and TRBJ1-5; a possible D gene is TRBD1 (6 bases). Trimming took off 0 bases at V and 2 bases at J, with 12 bases between the two ends. The V gene's germline CDR1 is SGHTS and CDR2 YDEGEE. The CDR3 is 16 residues long. Here the CDR3 DNA reads TGTGCCAGCAGCTTGGCCGGGGGCGCGGGCAATCAGCCCCAGCATTTT. This gives the protein CASSLAGGAGNQPQHF.

The chain carries TRBV11-3 and TRBJ2-5; D uncertain. CDR3 size: 14 residues. The ends were cut back, 3 bases at V and 1 base at J, with 9 bases in the middle. Germline V gene lookup returns CDR1 SGHNT and CDR2 YENEEA. The CDR3 nucleotides are TGTGCCAGCAGCTTTGATAGGGTCCAAGAGACCCAGTACTTC. This codes for CASSFDRVQETQYF. Based on the CDR3 plus reference TRBV11-3 and TRBJ2-5, the full variable domain is EAGVVQSPRYKIIEKKQPVAFWCNPISGHNTLYWYLQNLGQGPELLIRYENEEAVDDSQLPKDRFSAERLKGVDSTLKIQPAELGDSAVYLCASSFDRVQETQYFGPGTRLLVL.

This clone was recorded once. V is TRBV19 and J is TRBJ1-5, with D possibly matching TRBD1 (5 bases). Germline V gives CDR1 LNHDA, CDR2 SQIVND (reference sequence). The CDR3 spans 15 residues. Deletions cut 2 bases from V and 5 bases from J, with 13 bases between. The CDR3 is CASSILIGADQPQHF. Written as DNA, the CDR3 is TGTGCCAGTAGTATATTGATCGGGGCCGATCAGCCCCAGCATTTT.

This clone was recorded once. The chain joins TRBV6-2 or TRBV6-3 to TRBJ2-6, with no clear D. The CDR3 spans 15 residues. The germline V and J ends were trimmed by 2 bases and 0 bases, with 5 bases remaining between them. Germline-derived CDR1 and CDR2 are MNHEY and SVGEGT. The CDR3 nucleotides are TGTGCCAGCAGTTACGTCCTCTCTGGGGCCAACGTCCTGACTTTC. Translating gives CASSYVLSGANVLTF.

In this sample, this clone turned up once. This rearrangement joins TRBV19 to TRBJ1-5; D gene uncertain. V gave up 7 bases and J gave up 4 bases, with 14 bases separating them. This CDR3 spans 14 amino acids. Germline-derived CDR1 and CDR2 are LNHDA and SQIVND (reference sequence). The DNA for the CDR3 is TGTGCCAGTATCGGGCGTGTCAAAAATCAGCCCCAGCATTTT. Translation gives CASIGRVKNQPQHF.

The rearrangement uses TRBV3-1 (or the pseudogene TRBV3-2) and TRBJ1-6, with TRBD1 matching over 11 bases. J was trimmed by 10 bases and V by 3 bases; bases with no gene match: 2. The CDR3 length is 14 residues. CDR1 is LGHDT, CDR2 YNNKEL, per germline (reference sequence). The CDR3 region is CASSQGQGESPLHF. In DNA, the CDR3 is TGTGCCAGCAGCCAGGGACAGGGGGAATCACCCCTCCACTTT.

The genes are TRBV19 and TRBJ1-5; 7 bases line up with TRBD1. CDR1 is LNHDA, CDR2 SQIVND, per germline (reference sequence). With V trimmed by 7 bases and J by 6 bases, 9 bases remained unmatched. The CDR3 is 14 residues long. CDR3 amino acids: CASTSDRVRQPQHF. The CDR3 nucleotides are TGTGCCAGTACCTCCGACAGGGTACGTCAGCCCCAGCATTTT.

The rearrangement joins TRBV6-2 or TRBV6-3 to TRBJ2-7; D is undetermined. There are 18 residues in the CDR3. Germline loops: CDR1 MNHEY, CDR2 SVGEGT. Trimming took off 2 bases at V and 0 bases at J, with 20 bases between the two ends. CDR3 amino acids: CASSYPLSDGRDSYEQYF. The CDR3 DNA reads TGTGCCAGCAGTTACCCTTTATCTGACGGAAGGGACTCCTACGAGCAGTACTTC.

About this clone itself: The limits of the CDR3 on the DNA are not certain, so only TCRdb's listed CDR3 is given. The chain has TRBV7-8 and TRBJ2-3; the table gives TRBD2 as D, unverified against the DNA. The CDR3 extends over 13 residues, inclusive of both ends. Per germline, CDR1 SGHVS and CDR2 FQNEAQ. The CDR3 is CASSSAPGVTQYF.

This clone was observed once. The CDR3 DNA is TGTGCCAGCAGCATCCTTGAGGCAGTCTATGGCTACACCTTC. It specifies CASSILEAVYGYTF. This chain connects TRBV7-9 to TRBJ1-2; the D is unclear. CDR1 and CDR2 (germline): SEHNR, FQNEAQ (reference sequence). The CDR3 covers 14 residues. Deletions cut 5 bases from V and 4 bases from J, with 14 bases between.